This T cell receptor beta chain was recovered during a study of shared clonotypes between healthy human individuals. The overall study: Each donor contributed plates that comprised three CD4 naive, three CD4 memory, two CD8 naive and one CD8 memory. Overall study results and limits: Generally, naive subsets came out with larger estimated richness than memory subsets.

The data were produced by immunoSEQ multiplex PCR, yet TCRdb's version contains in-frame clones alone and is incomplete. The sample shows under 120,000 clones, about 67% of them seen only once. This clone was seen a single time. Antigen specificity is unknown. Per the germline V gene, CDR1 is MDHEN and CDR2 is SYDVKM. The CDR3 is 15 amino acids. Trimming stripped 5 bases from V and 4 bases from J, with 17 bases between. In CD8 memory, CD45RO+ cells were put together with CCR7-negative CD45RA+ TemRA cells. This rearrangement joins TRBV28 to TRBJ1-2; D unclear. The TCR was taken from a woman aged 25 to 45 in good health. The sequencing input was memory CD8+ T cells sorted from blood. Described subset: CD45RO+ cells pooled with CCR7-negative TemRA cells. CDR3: CASSQQAVAPYGYTF. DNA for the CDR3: TGTGCCAGCAGTCAGCAGGCCGTAGCCCCCTATGGCTACACCTTC.